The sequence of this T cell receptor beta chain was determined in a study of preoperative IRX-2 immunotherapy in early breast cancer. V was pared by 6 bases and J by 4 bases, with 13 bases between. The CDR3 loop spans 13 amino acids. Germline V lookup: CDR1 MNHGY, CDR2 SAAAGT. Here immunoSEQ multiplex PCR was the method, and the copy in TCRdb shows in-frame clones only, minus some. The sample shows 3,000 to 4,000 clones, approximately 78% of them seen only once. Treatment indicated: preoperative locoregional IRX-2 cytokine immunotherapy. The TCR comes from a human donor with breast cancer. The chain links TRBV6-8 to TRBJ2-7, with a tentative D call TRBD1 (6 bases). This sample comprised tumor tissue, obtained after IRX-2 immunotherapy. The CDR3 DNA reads TGTGCCAGCAGCTCTGGGACACTTTACGAGCAGTACTTC. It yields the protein CASSSGTLYEQYF.